This TCR beta chain was retrieved from a study of T cell changes during pregnancy in multiple sclerosis. The assay was immunoSEQ multiplex PCR, and TCRdb's table has in-frame clones only and misses some. This repertoire shows more than 55,000 clones, 90% to 95% found once; its top ten account for about 2%. This clone was counted once. Germline lookup yields CDR1 MGHRA and CDR2 YSYEKL. This CDR3 is built from 14 residues. Trimming took off 7 bases at V and 5 bases at J, with 17 bases between the two ends. The source material was peripheral blood, sampled in the third trimester of pregnancy. This sequence was found in a female donor in good health, enrolled as a control in a pregnancy study. This chain links TRBV4-1 with TRBJ2-5; tentatively, D is TRBD1 (5 bases). This CDR3 reads CASTPGPGWETQYF. The DNA of the CDR3 is TGCGCCAGCACCCCAGGGCCAGGGTGGGAGACCCAGTACTTC.